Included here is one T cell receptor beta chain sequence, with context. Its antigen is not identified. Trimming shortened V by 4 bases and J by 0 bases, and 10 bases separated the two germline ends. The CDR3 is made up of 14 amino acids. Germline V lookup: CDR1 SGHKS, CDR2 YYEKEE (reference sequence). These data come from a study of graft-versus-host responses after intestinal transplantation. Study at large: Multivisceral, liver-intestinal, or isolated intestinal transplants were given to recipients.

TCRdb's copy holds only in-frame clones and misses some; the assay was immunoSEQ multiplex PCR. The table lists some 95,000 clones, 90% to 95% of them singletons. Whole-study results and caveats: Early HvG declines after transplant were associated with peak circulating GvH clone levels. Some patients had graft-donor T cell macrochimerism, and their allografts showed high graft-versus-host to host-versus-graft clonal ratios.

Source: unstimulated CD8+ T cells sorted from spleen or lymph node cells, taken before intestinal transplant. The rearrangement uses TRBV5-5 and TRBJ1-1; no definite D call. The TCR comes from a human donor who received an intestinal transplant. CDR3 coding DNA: TGTGCCAGCAGCCTACGGGTCGTGAACACTGAAGCTTTCTTT. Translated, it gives CASSLRVVNTEAFF. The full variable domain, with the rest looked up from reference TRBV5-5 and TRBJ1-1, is DAGVTQSPTHLIKTRGQQVTLRCSPISGHKSVSWYQQVLGQGPQFIFQYYEKEERGRGNFPDRFSARQFPNYSSELNVNALLLGDSALYLCASSLRVVNTEAFFGQGTRLTVV.